The TCR beta chain under discussion was sequenced for a study of cytomegalovirus exposure and HLA in healthy donors. A multiplex PCR was run with 60 Vbeta primers and 13 Jbeta primers. Clones were sequenced by immunoSEQ multiplex PCR, and TCRdb holds only the in-frame ones, with some missing. The table records about 170,000 clones, roughly 70% of them present only once. Germline V CDR1 and CDR2: SGDLS, YYNGEE. The CDR3 length is 15 residues. The ends were cut back, 0 bases at V and 1 base at J, with 10 bases in the middle. This sequence joins TRBV9 and TRBJ1-1; D might be TRBD1 (5 bases). The sample was PBMCs. The receptor was isolated from a man between 40 and 49 years old in good health and CMV-seropositive. CDR3 loop: CASSVASGPNTEAFF. In DNA, the CDR3 is TGTGCCAGCAGCGTAGCTTCAGGGCCGAACACTGAAGCTTTCTTT.